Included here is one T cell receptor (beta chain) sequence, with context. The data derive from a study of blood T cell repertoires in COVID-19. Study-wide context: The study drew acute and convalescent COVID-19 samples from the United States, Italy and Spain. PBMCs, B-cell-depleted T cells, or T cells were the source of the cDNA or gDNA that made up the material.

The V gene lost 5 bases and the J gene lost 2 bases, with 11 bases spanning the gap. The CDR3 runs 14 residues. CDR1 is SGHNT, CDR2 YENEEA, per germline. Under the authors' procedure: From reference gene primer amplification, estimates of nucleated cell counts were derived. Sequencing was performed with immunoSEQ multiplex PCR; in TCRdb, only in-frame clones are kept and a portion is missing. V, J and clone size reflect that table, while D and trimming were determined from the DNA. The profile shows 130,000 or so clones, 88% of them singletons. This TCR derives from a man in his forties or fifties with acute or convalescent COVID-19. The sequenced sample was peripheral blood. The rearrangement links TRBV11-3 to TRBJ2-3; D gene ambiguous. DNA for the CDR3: TGTGCCAGCAGCCGCGGCGCGGTCACAGATACGCAGTATTTT. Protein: CASSRGAVTDTQYF.